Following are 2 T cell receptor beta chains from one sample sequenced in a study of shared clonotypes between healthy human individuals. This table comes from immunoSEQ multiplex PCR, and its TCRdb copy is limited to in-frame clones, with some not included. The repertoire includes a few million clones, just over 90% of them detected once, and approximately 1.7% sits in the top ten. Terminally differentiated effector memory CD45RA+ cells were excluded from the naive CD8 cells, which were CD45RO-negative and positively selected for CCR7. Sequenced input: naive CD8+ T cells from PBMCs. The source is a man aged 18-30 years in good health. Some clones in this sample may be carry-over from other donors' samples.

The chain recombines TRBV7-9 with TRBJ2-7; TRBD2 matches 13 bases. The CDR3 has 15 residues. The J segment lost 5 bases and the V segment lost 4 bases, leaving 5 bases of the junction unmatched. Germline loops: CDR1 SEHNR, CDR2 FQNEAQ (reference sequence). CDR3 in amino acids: CASSSRLAGGHEQYF. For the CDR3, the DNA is TGTGCCAGCAGCTCAAGACTAGCGGGAGGTCACGAGCAGTACTTC.

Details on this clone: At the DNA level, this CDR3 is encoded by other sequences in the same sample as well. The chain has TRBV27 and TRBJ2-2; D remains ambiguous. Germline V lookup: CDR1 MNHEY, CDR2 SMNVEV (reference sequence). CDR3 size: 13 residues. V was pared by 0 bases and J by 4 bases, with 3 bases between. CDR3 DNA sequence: TGTGCCAGCAGTTTATCGACCACCGGGGAGCTGTTTTTT. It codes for CASSLSTTGELFF.